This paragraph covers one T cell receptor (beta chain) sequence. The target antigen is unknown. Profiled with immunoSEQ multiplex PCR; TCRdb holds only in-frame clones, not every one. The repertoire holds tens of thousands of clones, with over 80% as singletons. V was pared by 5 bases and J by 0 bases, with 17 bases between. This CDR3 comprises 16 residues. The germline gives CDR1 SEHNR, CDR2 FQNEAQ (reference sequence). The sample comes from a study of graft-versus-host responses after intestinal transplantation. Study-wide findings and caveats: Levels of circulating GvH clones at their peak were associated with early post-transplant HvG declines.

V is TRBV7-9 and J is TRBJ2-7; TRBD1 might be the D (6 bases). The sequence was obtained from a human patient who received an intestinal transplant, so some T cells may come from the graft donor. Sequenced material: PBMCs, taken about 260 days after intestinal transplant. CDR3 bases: TGTGCCAGCAGCCAAGAGGGGGAGCTTGGCTCCTACGAGCAGTACTTC. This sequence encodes CASSQEGELGSYEQYF.